A selection of T cell receptor beta chains follows, all from one sample in a study of cytomegalovirus exposure and HLA in healthy donors. The repertoire was sequenced with immunoSEQ multiplex PCR; TCRdb's copy has only in-frame clones and lacks some. The data show tens of thousands of clones, under 80% seen once. Material: PBMCs. The receptors were sampled from a man aged 55 to 70 in good health and CMV-seropositive. Both conserved end residues are part of each CDR3. Fields, in order: J gene, V gene, D gene, clone size, CDR3 DNA, CDR3 protein. The D gene is left open where the match is weak. Rows give clone size only sometimes, using once, few, many, or a class for an expanded clone.

J: TRBJ2-7
V: TRBV7-8
D: TRBD2
size: few
DNA: TGTGCCAGCAGCCTAATGGGACTAGCGGGAGTGGGAAACGAGCAGTACTTC
CDR3: CASSLMGLAGVGNEQYF

J: TRBJ2-1
V: TRBV2
D: .
size: .
DNA: TGTGCCAGCAGTGAGGAGGTGGGTGAGCAGTTCTTC
CDR3: CASSEEVGEQFF

J: TRBJ1-1
V: TRBV6-4
D: .
size: once
DNA: TGTGCCAGCAGTGTAGCCCTGAACACTGAAGCTTTCTTT
CDR3: CASSVALNTEAFF

J: TRBJ2-5
V: TRBV2
D: TRBD2
size: .
DNA: TGTGCCAGCGAGGAGGGGACTAGCGGGAGGCGCCAGTACTTC
CDR3: CASEEGTSGRRQYF

J: TRBJ1-6
V: TRBV6-1
D: .
size: .
DNA: TGTGCCAGCAGTGAAGCCCTGCTCCAGAATTCACCCCTCCACTTT
CDR3: CASSEALLQNSPLHF

J: TRBJ2-3
V: TRBV18
D: .
size: once
DNA: TGTGCCAGCTCACCTGGAGGGCTTGTCACAGATACGCAGTATTTT
CDR3: CASSPGGLVTDTQYF

J: TRBJ2-7
V: TRBV27
D: .
size: once
DNA: TGTGCCAGCAGTTTATCGAGGAGCTCCTACGAGCAGTACTTC
CDR3: CASSLSRSSYEQYF

J: TRBJ2-2
V: TRBV7-8
D: .
size: .
DNA: TGTGCCAGCAGCTTAGCTTCAACCGGGGAGCTGTTTTTT
CDR3: CASSLASTGELFF

J: TRBJ2-5
V: TRBV9
D: TRBD2
size: .
DNA: TGTGCCAGGAAACTGCGGGCGGGACTAGCGGGGGGGTACCAAGAGACCCAGTACTTC
CDR3: CARKLRAGLAGGYQETQYF

J: TRBJ2-7
V: TRBV6-1
D: .
size: .
DNA: TGTGCCAGTACAGACGGAAGCTCCTACGAGCAGTACTTC
CDR3: CASTDGSSYEQYF

J: TRBJ2-5
V: TRBV7-9
D: TRBD1
size: .
DNA: TGTGCCAGCAGCTTATTGACAGGGGAAGAAGAAGAGACCCAGTACTTC
CDR3: CASSLLTGEEEETQYF

J: TRBJ2-3
V: TRBV4-2
D: .
size: .
DNA: TGTGCCAGCAGCCAGGGGATGGGGGGGGCTAGCACAGATACGCAGTATTTT
CDR3: CASSQGMGGASTDTQYF

J: TRBJ2-5
V: TRBV6-1
D: .
size: .
DNA: TGTGCCAGCAGCCGACAGTATCGAGAGACCCAGTACTTC
CDR3: CASSRQYRETQYF

J: TRBJ2-7
V: TRBV5-8
D: TRBD2
size: .
DNA: TGTGCCAGCAGCTCACTAGCGGGAGGTTACGAGCAGTACTTC
CDR3: CASSSLAGGYEQYF

J: TRBJ2-7
V: TRBV7-9
D: .
size: .
DNA: TGTGCCAGCAGCTTAGGGCTAGCATCTTATTCCTACGAGCAGTACTTC
CDR3: CASSLGLASYSYEQYF

J: TRBJ1-1
V: TRBV19
D: .
size: few
DNA: TGTGCCAGTACCTATACAGGGAACATGAACACTGAAGCTTTCTTT
CDR3: CASTYTGNMNTEAFF

J: TRBJ1-5
V: TRBV4-2
D: TRBD1
size: few
DNA: TGTGCCAGCAGCCAAGATCCATTTTCCAGGGGGGATCAGCCCCAGCATTTT
CDR3: CASSQDPFSRGDQPQHF

J: TRBJ2-2
V: TRBV19
D: TRBD1
size: few
DNA: TGTGCCAGTACCCTGGGGACAGGGAATGTCGGGTCCGGGGAGCTGTTTTTT
CDR3: CASTLGTGNVGSGELFF

J: TRBJ2-2
V: TRBV19
D: TRBD1
size: .
DNA: TGTGCCAGTAGTATCGGGACAGCGAACACCGGGGAGCTGTTTTTT
CDR3: CASSIGTANTGELFF

J: TRBJ2-3
V: TRBV28
D: TRBD2
size: .
DNA: TGTGCCATCTCCCTTGCGGGAGGGAGCACAGATACGCAGTATTTT
CDR3: CAISLAGGSTDTQYF

J: TRBJ1-5
V: TRBV4-3
D: .
size: .
DNA: TGCGCCAGCAGCCAAGTGCTAGCGTCGGGTCAGCCCCAGCATTTT
CDR3: CASSQVLASGQPQHF

J: TRBJ2-7
V: TRBV27
D: .
size: .
DNA: TGTGCCAGCAGTCGTGACTCGGCTAAATACGAGCAGTACTTC
CDR3: CASSRDSAKYEQYF